Sequencing of this T cell receptor beta chain was carried out in a study of graft-versus-host responses after intestinal transplantation. In the study overall: Multivisceral, liver-intestinal, or isolated intestinal transplants were received by the recipients. General study findings and limits: GvH clones were identified in recipient marrow, with some first appearing in ileum or blood.

Notes on this clone: Its antigen is still unknown.

Germline CDR1 and CDR2: MNHEY and SMNVEV (reference sequence). The V end lost 3 bases, the J end lost 4 bases, and 7 bases lay between the germline ends. The length of the CDR3 is 12 residues. Profiling relied on immunoSEQ multiplex PCR, and the TCRdb table lists in-frame clones only, not all of them. The sample carries tens of thousands of clones, nearly 95% recorded once. The sequencing here drew on unstimulated CD8+ T cells sorted from spleen or lymph node cells, taken before transplant. The clonotype was recovered from a human donor who was the organ donor for an intestinal transplant. J is TRBJ2-7 and V is TRBV27; either TRBD1 or TRBD2 may fit D (5 bases each). The DNA for the CDR3 is TGTGCCAGCAGTTTTGGGGGTTACGAGCAGTACTTC. It specifies CASSFGGYEQYF.